What follows is one TCR beta chain and its context. This clonotype was recorded many times. Its antigen remains unidentified. Within one base of it there is no much larger clone, and no base qualities were kept. The sample comes from a study of CD8+CD57+ T cells in acquired aplastic anemia (dated by TCRdb to 2016 to 2019). Notes on the research overall: On average, sorted CD4+ and CD8+ cells yielded around 3.4 ug of extracted DNA, with a range of about 0.17 to 27.4 ug. CD8+CD57+ expansion was defined as a frequency above the mean frequency observed in healthy subjects.

Expansion of CD8+CD57+ cells had been shown by flow cytometry in the patients chosen for sequencing. Every patient had a diagnosis of severe acquired aplastic anemia based on International Study of Aplastic Anemia and Agranulocytosis and Camitta criteria. No patient had received any therapy when blood was sampled. TCR repertoires of sorted CD4+ and CD8+ blood T cells from severe aplastic anemia patients and healthy subjects were deep-sequenced in the study. In the USA, patient enrollment took place under clinicaltrials.gov protocols 00001620, 01623167, 00001397, 00071045, 00081523 and 00961064. Ficoll-Paque density gradient centrifugation was used to isolate peripheral blood mononuclear cells. Before DNA extraction, CD4+ and CD8+ T cells were sorted by FACS or by magnetic beads. The paper as a whole reports these results and caveats: Some 30 CD8+ CDR3 sequences were shared between patients and controls but appeared highly expressed in patients and within their immunodominant clones. Between patients and healthy controls, no significant difference in CD8+ Simpson's diversity was found (P=0.060).

At the junction V is shortened by 2 bases and J by 7 bases; bases outside the gene matches: 10. CDR1 and CDR2, looked up from the germline V gene, are LGHNA and YNFKEQ. The CDR3 goes from the cysteine to the phenylalanine over 15 residues. The retained sequence is limited to the CDR3, 45 bases, with the frame set at the first base. Profiling of TCR beta VDJ combinations and CDR3 sequences used genomic DNA as the template. An Illumina HiSeq 2000 was the platform used for TCR repertoire sequencing. The original methods were these. Repertoires were assessed using TRBV/TRBJ rearrangement plots, CDR3 size and DJ length profiles, and Simpson's diversity index. The most abundant DNA sequence in the deep sequencing data was taken as the immunodominant clone. CDR3 amino acid sequences were checked for sharing between subjects and were compared against published repertoires and the VDJdb database. TCRdb handled the public reads itself, with Q25 trimming in fastp and clone calling in MiXCR, and kept productive beta chains. Each record represents a unique CDR3 protein, reported with the most common genes and DNA among its rows. What appears here as the V and J calls and clone size reflects TCRdb's work, not the paper's. Recorded for this sample are some 160,000 distinct CDR3 sequences; 40% to 55% of them occurred a single time. The ten most abundant clones make up about 2.6% of the sample.

What was sequenced was sorted CD4+, CD8+, or CD8+CD57+ T cells (not recorded which) from PBMCs. The rearranged segments are TRBV4-2 and TRBJ1-1; the central 7 bases match TRBD1. The clonotype was recovered from a human donor with aplastic anemia. The CDR3 corresponds to CASSQLSGGLVEAFF. The base sequence is TGTGCCAGCAGCCAATTATCAGGGGGATTGGTTGAAGCTTTCTTT.